This T cell receptor beta chain was found in a study of shared clonotypes between healthy human individuals. Findings of the study overall: Among the subsets, naive ones generally showed larger estimated richness than memory ones.

Sequencing was performed with immunoSEQ multiplex PCR; in TCRdb, only in-frame clones are kept and a portion is missing. The sample consists of around 720,000 clones, roughly 73% of them appearing once. Adult donors, all healthy and HIV-negative, had no recent acute infections or vaccinations. CDR3 size: 15 residues. In germline, CDR1 is SEHNR, CDR2 FQNEAQ (reference sequence). V was pared by 5 bases and J by 1 base, with 3 bases of the junction left unmatched. Points on this clone: The antigen remains unidentified.

The gene calls are TRBV7-9 and TRBJ2-2; 8 bases agree with TRBD1. This receptor was obtained from a woman in her thirties in good health. Sequenced sample: memory CD4+ T cells sorted from blood. Subset given: CD45RA-negative fraction. The CDR3 nucleotides read TGTGCCAGCAGCCCAGGACAGGGGAACACCGGGGAGCTGTTTTTT. Translation gives CASSPGQGNTGELFF.